This is a list of T cell receptor beta chains from one sample in a study of OX40 agonist ivuxolimab in advanced cancers. The data were produced by immunoSEQ multiplex PCR, yet TCRdb's version contains in-frame clones alone and is incomplete. The sample has around 34,000 clones; 89% are singletons. The specimen was CD4+ or CD8+ T cells sorted from blood, collected in a trial of the OX40 agonist ivuxolimab. Receptors originate from an adult with an advanced solid tumor such as melanoma, head and neck, liver or kidney cancer. Both conserved end residues are part of each CDR3. The order of the fields is CDR3 DNA, CDR3 protein, CDR3 length, V gene, D gene, J gene, clone size. A D gene is named only where the DNA matches it firmly. The size of a clone is reported for some rows only, either as once, few or many, or as a class for expanded clones.

TGTGCCAGCAGCTTAGCAGGCGGTTCCTACGAGCAGTACTTC | CASSLAGGSYEQYF | 14 | TRBV7-6 | - | TRBJ2-7 | -
TGCAGCCCTCAAGAGGTAGTAGCTTTCTTT | CSPQEVVAFF | 10 | TRBV20-1 | - | TRBJ1-1 | -
TGCGCCAGCAGCCGATCGACAGCGAACACTGAGGCTTTCTTT | CASSRSTANTEAFF | 14 | TRBV4-3 | - | TRBJ1-1 | -
TGTGCCAGCAGCCAAGATCCGGGGGGGCCGGGGAACACTGAAGCTTTCTTT | CASSQDPGGPGNTEAFF | 17 | TRBV4-2 | - | TRBJ1-1 | -
TGTGCCATCAGTGAGCAGGACAGGGACTATGGCTACACCTTC | CAISEQDRDYGYTF | 14 | TRBV10-3 | TRBD1 | TRBJ1-2 | -
TGTGCCAGCAGCTTAGAGCCATCCCCCTACAATGAGCAGTTCTTC | CASSLEPSPYNEQFF | 15 | TRBV7-2 | - | TRBJ2-1 | -
TGTGCCAGCAGTTTATCGTCTTTGGGTAATGAAAAACTGTTTTTT | CASSLSSLGNEKLFF | 15 | TRBV27 | - | TRBJ1-4 | -
TGCGCCAGCAGCCAAGAAGCGGGGCTCGACGAGCAGTACTTC | CASSQEAGLDEQYF | 14 | TRBV4-3 | TRBD2 | TRBJ2-7 | -
TGTGCCAGCAGCTTAACAGACACACGGAACACTGAAGCTTTCTTT | CASSLTDTRNTEAFF | 15 | TRBV7-6 | - | TRBJ1-1 | -
TGTGCCAGCAGCTCTACTCTCCAACAGGGGGCGAATTCACCCCTCCACTTT | CASSSTLQQGANSPLHF | 17 | TRBV5-6 | TRBD1 | TRBJ1-6 | -
TGTGCCAGCAGCTTAACCCAGGGAACAACTAATGAAAAACTGTTTTTT | CASSLTQGTTNEKLFF | 16 | TRBV7-9 | - | TRBJ1-4 | -
TGTGCCAGCCGGGAGCGGGGGGGGATCTACGAGCAGTACTTC | CASRERGGIYEQYF | 14 | TRBV28 | TRBD2 | TRBJ2-7 | -
TGTGCCAGCAGCTTAGGGGACAGGCAGTACGAGCAGTACTTC | CASSLGDRQYEQYF | 14 | TRBV7-9 | TRBD1 | TRBJ2-7 | -
TGTGCCAGCAGCCTAGGGGACAAAACCTACGAGCAGTACTTC | CASSLGDKTYEQYF | 14 | TRBV7-9 | - | TRBJ2-7 | -
TGTGCCAGCAGTGACGGGGGAGCCACAGATACGCAGTATTTT | CASSDGGATDTQYF | 14 | TRBV6-1 | - | TRBJ2-3 | -
TGTGCCAGCAGTTTATTGGGGAACACTGAAGCTTTCTTT | CASSLLGNTEAFF | 13 | TRBV27 | - | TRBJ1-1 | -
TGTGCCAGCTCACCCGGGACAGGGGGCGAGCAGTACTTC | CASSPGTGGEQYF | 13 | TRBV18 | TRBD1 | TRBJ2-7 | once
TGTGCCAGCAGCCAAGCGTTGGGGGGCTCCTACGAGCAGTACTTC | CASSQALGGSYEQYF | 15 | TRBV14 | - | TRBJ2-7 | -
TGTGCCAGCAGCTTGGAATGGTCGAACACTGAAGCTTTCTTT | CASSLEWSNTEAFF | 14 | TRBV5-4 | - | TRBJ1-1 | -
TGTGCCAGCTCACCACAGTGGGTCCGCCACCAAGAGACCCAGTACTTC | CASSPQWVRHQETQYF | 16 | TRBV18 | - | TRBJ2-5 | -
TGTGCCAGCAGCTTAGCGACCGGGGAGCTGTTTTTT | CASSLATGELFF | 12 | TRBV7-9 | - | TRBJ2-2 | -
TGTGCCTGGGGGTTTACCCGGGATGGCTACACCTTC | CAWGFTRDGYTF | 12 | TRBV30 | - | TRBJ1-2 | once
TGTGCCAGCAGCCCTCCGGGACAGGGGTCCAAAAGGGCTAGCACAGATACGCAGTATTTT | CASSPPGQGSKRASTDTQYF | 20 | TRBV28 | TRBD1 | TRBJ2-3 | -
TGTGCCAGCAGCTCACTCGCTAGGACTGGCTACACCTTC | CASSSLARTGYTF | 13 | TRBV7-2 | - | TRBJ1-2 | -
TGTGCCAGCAGTGCAGCGGGCGGCTACACCTTC | CASSAAGGYTF | 11 | TRBV5-6 | - | TRBJ1-2 | -
TGTGCCAGCAGTTTAGACAGGGGCTATACTGAAGCTTTCTTT | CASSLDRGYTEAFF | 14 | TRBV28 | TRBD1 | TRBJ1-1 | -
TGTGCCAGCAGCCCGATTAAGACGCAGTATTTT | CASSPIKTQYF | 11 | TRBV7-2 | - | TRBJ2-3 | -
TGTGCCAGCAGTGACTCGACCGGGACTGAAGCTTTCTTT | CASSDSTGTEAFF | 13 | TRBV6-4 | - | TRBJ1-1 | -
TGCGCCAGCAGCCAGACATTGATGTCCCTAGGCTCTGGGGCCAACGTCCTGACTTTC | CASSQTLMSLGSGANVLTF | 19 | TRBV23-1 | - | TRBJ2-6 | -
TGTGCCAGCAGCTCACAGGGGGCGAGGGAGCAGTACTTC | CASSSQGAREQYF | 13 | TRBV28 | TRBD1 | TRBJ2-7 | -
TGCAGCGTTGAAAAAGACAGCTCTGGGGCCAACGTCCTGACTTTC | CSVEKDSSGANVLTF | 15 | TRBV29-1 | - | TRBJ2-6 | -